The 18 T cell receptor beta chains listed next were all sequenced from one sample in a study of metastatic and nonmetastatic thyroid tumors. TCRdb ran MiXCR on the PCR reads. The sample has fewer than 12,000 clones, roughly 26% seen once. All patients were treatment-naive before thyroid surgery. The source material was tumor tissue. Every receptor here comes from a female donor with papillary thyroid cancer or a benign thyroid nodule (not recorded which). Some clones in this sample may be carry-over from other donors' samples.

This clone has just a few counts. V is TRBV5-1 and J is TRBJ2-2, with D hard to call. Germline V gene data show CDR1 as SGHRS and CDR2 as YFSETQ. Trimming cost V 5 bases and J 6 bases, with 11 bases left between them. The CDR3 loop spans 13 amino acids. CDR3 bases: TGCGCCAGCAGACTGTCTGCGGCCGGGGAGCTGTTTTTT. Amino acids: CASRLSAAGELFF.

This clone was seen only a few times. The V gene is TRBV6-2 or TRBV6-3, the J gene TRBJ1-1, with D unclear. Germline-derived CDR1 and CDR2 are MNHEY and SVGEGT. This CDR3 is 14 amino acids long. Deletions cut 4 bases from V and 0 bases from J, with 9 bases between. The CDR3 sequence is CASSLPELNTEAFF. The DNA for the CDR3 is TGTGCCAGCAGTTTACCGGAGCTGAACACTGAAGCTTTCTTT.

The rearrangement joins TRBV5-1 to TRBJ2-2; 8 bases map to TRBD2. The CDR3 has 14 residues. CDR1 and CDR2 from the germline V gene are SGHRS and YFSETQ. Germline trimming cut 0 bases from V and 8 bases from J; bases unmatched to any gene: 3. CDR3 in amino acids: CASSLGSGTGELFF. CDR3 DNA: TGCGCCAGCAGCTTGGGTAGCGGGACGGGGGAGCTGTTTTTT. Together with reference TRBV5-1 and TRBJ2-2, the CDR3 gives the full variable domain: KAGVTQTPRYLIKTRGQQVTLSCSPISGHRSVSWYQQTPGQGLQFLFEYFSETQRNKGNFPGRFSGRQFSNSRSEMNVSTLELGDSALYLCASSLGSGTGELFFGEGSRLTVL.

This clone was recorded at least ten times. Here the CDR3 reads CASTSGLETDEQFF. The CDR3 DNA sequence: TGTGCCAGTACCTCAGGCCTCGAAACAGATGAGCAGTTCTTC. The genes are TRBV19 and TRBJ2-1; D unclear. The CDR3 totals 14 residues. From germline, CDR1 is LNHDA and CDR2 SQIVND (reference sequence). V was cut by 7 bases and J by 8 bases, with 18 bases left in between.

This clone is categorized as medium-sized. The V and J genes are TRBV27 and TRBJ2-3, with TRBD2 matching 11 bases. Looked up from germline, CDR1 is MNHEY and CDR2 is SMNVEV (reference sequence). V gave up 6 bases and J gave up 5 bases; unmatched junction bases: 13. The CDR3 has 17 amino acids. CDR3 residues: CASSLNTSGSPEDTQYF. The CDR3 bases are TGTGCCAGCAGCCTTAATACTAGCGGGAGCCCGGAAGATACGCAGTATTTT.

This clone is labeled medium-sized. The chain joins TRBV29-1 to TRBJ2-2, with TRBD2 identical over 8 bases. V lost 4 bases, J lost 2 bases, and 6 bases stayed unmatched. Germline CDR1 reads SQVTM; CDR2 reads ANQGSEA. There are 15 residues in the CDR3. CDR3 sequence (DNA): TGCAGCGTTGCCATTAGCGGGATAAACACCGGGGAGCTGTTTTTT. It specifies CSVAISGINTGELFF.

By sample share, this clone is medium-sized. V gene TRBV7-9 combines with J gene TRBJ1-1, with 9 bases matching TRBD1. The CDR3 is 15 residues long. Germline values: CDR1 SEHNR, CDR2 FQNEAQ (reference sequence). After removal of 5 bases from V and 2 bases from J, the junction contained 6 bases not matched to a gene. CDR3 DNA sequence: TGTGCCAGCAGCATCTCTACAGGGGGCAACACTGAAGCTTTCTTT. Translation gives CASSISTGGNTEAFF. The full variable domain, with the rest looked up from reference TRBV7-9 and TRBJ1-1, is DTGVSQNPRHKITKRGQNVTFRCDPISEHNRLYWYRQTLGQGPEFLTYFQNEAQLEKSRLLSDRFSAERPKGSFSTLEIQRTEQGDSAMYLCASSISTGGNTEAFFGQGTRLTVV.

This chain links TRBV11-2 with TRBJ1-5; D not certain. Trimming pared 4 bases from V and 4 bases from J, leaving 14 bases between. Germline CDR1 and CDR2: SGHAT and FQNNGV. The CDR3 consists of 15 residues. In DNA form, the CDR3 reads TGTGCCAGCAGCTCGAATGCAGCGCTAAATCAGCCCCAGCATTTT. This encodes CASSSNAALNQPQHF.

The CDR3 is CSAPQAGNTIYF. The CDR3 DNA follows: TGCAGTGCGCCCCAGGCTGGAAACACCATATATTTT. The V call is TRBV20-1, the J call TRBJ1-3; D unresolved. Germline CDR1 DFQATT, CDR2 SNEGSKA (reference sequence). Trimming removed 6 bases from V and 2 bases from J, with 8 bases in between. The CDR3 totals 12 residues.

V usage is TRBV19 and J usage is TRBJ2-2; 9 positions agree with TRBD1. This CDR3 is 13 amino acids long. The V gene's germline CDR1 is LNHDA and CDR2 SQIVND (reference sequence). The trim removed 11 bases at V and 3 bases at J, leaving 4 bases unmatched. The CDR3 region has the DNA TGTGCCTCGAACAGGGGGCACACCGGGGAGCTGTTTTTT. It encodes CASNRGHTGELFF.

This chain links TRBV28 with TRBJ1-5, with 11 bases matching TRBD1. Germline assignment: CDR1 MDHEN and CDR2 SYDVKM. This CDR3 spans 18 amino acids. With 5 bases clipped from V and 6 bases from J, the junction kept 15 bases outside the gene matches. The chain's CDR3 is CASSPHSDRGRVVQPQHF. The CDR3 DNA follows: TGTGCCAGCAGTCCCCACTCGGACAGGGGGCGCGTCGTTCAGCCCCAGCATTTT.

In nucleotides, the CDR3 is TGCGCCAGCAGCCCGAGGACGGGGACGAATGAAAAACTGTTTTTT. Translating gives CASSPRTGTNEKLFF. The chain is built from TRBV5-1 and TRBJ1-4, with a weak D call TRBD1 (5 bases). Germline CDR1 SGHRS, CDR2 YFSETQ. Trimming shortened V by 4 bases and J by 5 bases, and 15 bases separated the two germline ends. The CDR3 spans 15 residues.

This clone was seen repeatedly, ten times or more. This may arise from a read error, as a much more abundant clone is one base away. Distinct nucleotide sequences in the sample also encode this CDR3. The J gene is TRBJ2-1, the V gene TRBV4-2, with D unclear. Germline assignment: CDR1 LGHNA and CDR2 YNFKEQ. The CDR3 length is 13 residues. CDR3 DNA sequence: TGTGCCAGCAGCCAAGAATCAGTTAGTGAGCAATTCTTC. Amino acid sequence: CASSQESVSEQFF.

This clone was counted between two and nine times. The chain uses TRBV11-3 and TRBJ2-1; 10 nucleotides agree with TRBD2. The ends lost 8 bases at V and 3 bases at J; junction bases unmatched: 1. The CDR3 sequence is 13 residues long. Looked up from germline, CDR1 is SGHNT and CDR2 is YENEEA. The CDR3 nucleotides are TGTGCCAGCCGGACTAGCGGCTACAATGAGCAGTTCTTC. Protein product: CASRTSGYNEQFF.

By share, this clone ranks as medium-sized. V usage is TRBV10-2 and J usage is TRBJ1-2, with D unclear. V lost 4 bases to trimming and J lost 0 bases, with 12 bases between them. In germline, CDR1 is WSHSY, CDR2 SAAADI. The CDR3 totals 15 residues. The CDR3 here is CASSGSDKANYGYTF. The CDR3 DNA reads TGCGCCAGCAGTGGGTCAGATAAAGCTAACTATGGCTACACCTTC.

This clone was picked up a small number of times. CDR3 coding DNA: TGTGCCAGCAGTGGAGGGTTTTGGGGGCAGTTCTTC. Translated, it gives CASSGGFWGQFF. The chain recombines TRBV12-3 or TRBV12-4 with TRBJ2-1; D possibly corresponds to TRBD2 (6 bases). Trimming cost V 5 bases and J 12 bases, with 14 bases left between them. The CDR3 totals 12 residues.

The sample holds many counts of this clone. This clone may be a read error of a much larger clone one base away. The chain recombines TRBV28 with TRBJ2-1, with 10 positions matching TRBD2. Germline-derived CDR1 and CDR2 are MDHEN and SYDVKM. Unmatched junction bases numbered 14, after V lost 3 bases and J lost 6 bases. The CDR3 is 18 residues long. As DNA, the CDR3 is TGTGCCAGCAGTTTTATACCCGATACTAGCGGGATTCGCAATGAGCAGTTCTTC. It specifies CASSFIPDTSGIRNEQFF.

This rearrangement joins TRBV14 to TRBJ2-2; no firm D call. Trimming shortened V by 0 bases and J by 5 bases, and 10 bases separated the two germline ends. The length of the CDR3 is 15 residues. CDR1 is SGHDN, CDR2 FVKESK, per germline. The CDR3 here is CASSQEVVWTGELFF. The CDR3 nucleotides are TGTGCCAGCAGCCAAGAGGTGGTTTGGACCGGGGAGCTGTTTTTT.